Listed here are 21 T cell receptor beta chains from one sample, sequenced in a study of blood T cell repertoires in COVID-19. The table came from immunoSEQ multiplex PCR; TCRdb's copy has only in-frame clones and leaves some out. The sample consists of under 250,000 clones, 81% of them appearing once. Material for sequencing was peripheral blood. The origin of the receptors is an elderly woman with acute or convalescent COVID-19.

This chain links TRBV28 with TRBJ2-3, with TRBD2 matching 9 bases. Germline trimming cut 4 bases from V and 3 bases from J; bases unmatched to any gene: 5. CDR1 MDHEN and CDR2 SYDVKM come from the germline V gene. The CDR3 is 15 amino acids. The CDR3 reads CASSSTSGATDTQYF. CDR3 nucleotides: TGTGCCAGCAGTTCGACTAGCGGAGCGACAGATACGCAGTATTTT.

The chain joins TRBV19 to TRBJ2-5, with 10 bases that match TRBD1. V lost 7 bases, J lost 5 bases, and 4 bases stayed unmatched. CDR3 length equals 13 residues. Germline loops: CDR1 LNHDA, CDR2 SQIVND (reference sequence). Here the CDR3 DNA reads TGTGCCAGTAAGACAGGGGGCGCGGAGACCCAGTACTTC. Translation: CASKTGGAETQYF. Full variable domain (outside the CDR3, taken from reference TRBV19 and TRBJ2-5): DGGITQSPKYLFRKEGQNVTLSCEQNLNHDAMYWYRQDPGQGLRLIYYSQIVNDFQKGDIAEGYSVSREKKESFPLTVTSAQKNPTAFYLCASKTGGAETQYFGPGTRLLVL.

The genes are TRBV5-4 and TRBJ1-1; 7 positions agree with TRBD1. CDR3 length: 15 residues. The ends lost 3 bases at V and 1 base at J; junction bases unmatched: 6. CDR1 and CDR2 (germline): SGHNT, YYREEE (reference sequence). The CDR3 spells CASSWGQSENTEAFF. The CDR3 DNA reads TGTGCCAGCAGCTGGGGACAGAGTGAGAACACTGAAGCTTTCTTT.

The chain is built from TRBV5-5 and TRBJ1-5, with D perhaps TRBD1 (6 bases). The V end lost 2 bases, the J end lost 3 bases, and 9 bases lay between the germline ends. CDR1 and CDR2 from the germline V gene are SGHKS and YYEKEE (reference sequence). This CDR3 is 14 amino acids long. CDR3 nucleotide sequence: TGTGCCAGCAGCTTCGACAGGTACAATCAGCCCCAGCATTTT. It specifies CASSFDRYNQPQHF. The full variable domain, completed using reference TRBV5-5 and TRBJ1-5, is DAGVTQSPTHLIKTRGQQVTLRCSPISGHKSVSWYQQVLGQGPQFIFQYYEKEERGRGNFPDRFSARQFPNYSSELNVNALLLGDSALYLCASSFDRYNQPQHFGDGTRLSIL.

The rearrangement joins TRBV3-1 (or the pseudogene TRBV3-2) to TRBJ2-7; D unclear. The V and J ends lost 2 bases and 0 bases respectively, with 8 bases between them. The CDR3 is 14 residues long. The germline V gene encodes CDR1 LGHDT and CDR2 YNNKEL (reference sequence). CDR3 residues: CASSQSPRSYEQYF. The CDR3 DNA reads TGTGCCAGCAGCCAATCCCCCCGCTCCTACGAGCAGTACTTC.

CDR3 loop: CASGQGAFQETQYF. The DNA for the CDR3 is TGTGCCAGCGGACAGGGGGCGTTCCAAGAGACCCAGTACTTC. V and J are TRBV11-2 and TRBJ2-5, with 11 bases matching TRBD1. J lost 1 base, V lost 8 bases, and 3 bases had no gene match. Germline values: CDR1 SGHAT, CDR2 FQNNGV. The CDR3 runs to 14 residues. Based on the CDR3 plus reference TRBV11-2 and TRBJ2-5, the full variable domain is EAGVAQSPRYKIIEKRQSVAFWCNPISGHATLYWYQQILGQGPKLLIQFQNNGVVDDSQLPKDRFSAERLKGVDSTLKIQPAKLEDSAVYLCASGQGAFQETQYFGPGTRLLVL.

The chain links TRBV7-9 to TRBJ2-3; D is undetermined. The CDR3 runs to 17 residues. V lost 3 bases and J 1 base, leaving 17 bases between the germline ends. CDR1 is SEHNR and CDR2 is FQNEAQ in the germline V gene (reference sequence). The CDR3 region is CASSFIPAGHRTDTQYF. CDR3 DNA: TGTGCCAGCAGCTTTATCCCCGCTGGCCATCGCACAGATACGCAGTATTTT.

The chain has TRBV19 and TRBJ2-7; no clear D gene. The CDR3 contains 13 residues. V was clipped by 3 bases and J by 0 bases, with 6 bases between them. Germline V CDR1 and CDR2: LNHDA, SQIVND (reference sequence). CDR3 sequence reads: CASSIHSSYEQYF. In nucleotides, the CDR3 is TGTGCCAGTAGTATCCACAGCTCCTACGAGCAGTACTTC.

This clone has a handful of counts. The V call is TRBV19, the J call TRBJ2-4; D is perhaps TRBD2 (5 bases). Per the germline V gene, CDR1 is LNHDA and CDR2 is SQIVND (reference sequence). This CDR3 has 16 residues. V lost 3 bases and J 7 bases, leaving 19 bases between the germline ends. CDR3 residues: CASSISSGLAANIQYF. In nucleotides, the CDR3 is TGTGCCAGTAGTATTAGTTCTGGTCTAGCCGCTAACATTCAGTACTTC.

The chain uses TRBV6-1 and TRBJ1-5; D perhaps matches TRBD1 (6 bases). In germline, CDR1 is MNHNS, CDR2 SASEGT. V was shortened by 3 bases and J by 4 bases, with 13 bases between the two germline ends. The CDR3 runs 15 residues. The CDR3 sequence: CASSDGGASNQPQHF. DNA of the CDR3: TGTGCCAGCAGTGATGGGGGGGCTTCTAATCAGCCCCAGCATTTT.

The chain links TRBV29-1 to TRBJ1-4; no clear D gene. Trimming took 4 bases from V and 0 from J, leaving 9 bases between them. Per germline, CDR1 SQVTM and CDR2 ANQGSEA. The CDR3 is 14 residues long. The CDR3 loop reads CSVGSGSTNEKLFF. The DNA for the CDR3 is TGCAGCGTTGGATCCGGGTCAACTAATGAAAAACTGTTTTTT.

The chain links TRBV3-1 (or the pseudogene TRBV3-2) to TRBJ2-1; D is ambiguous. In germline, CDR1 is LGHDT, CDR2 YNNKEL (reference sequence). V was clipped by 0 bases and J by 3 bases, with 9 bases between them. This CDR3 has 15 amino acids. CDR3 residues: CASSQDRYGYNEQFF. CDR3 coding DNA: TGTGCCAGCAGCCAAGATCGTTACGGCTACAATGAGCAGTTCTTC.

V and J are TRBV5-4 and TRBJ2-3; TRBD2 agrees at 10 bases. The CDR3 sequence is 15 residues long. The germline gives CDR1 SGHNT, CDR2 YYREEE (reference sequence). With V trimmed by 2 bases and J by 3 bases, 3 bases remained unmatched. The CDR3 DNA sequence: TGTGCCAGCAGCTTTTGGACTAGCGGAACAGATACGCAGTATTTT. Translation gives CASSFWTSGTDTQYF.

V gene TRBV28 combines with J gene TRBJ1-5, with TRBD1 matching 12 bases. CDR3 length equals 15 residues. The V gene's germline CDR1 is MDHEN and CDR2 SYDVKM. V lost 7 bases and J lost 5; bases outside the gene matches: 6. The DNA of the CDR3 is TGTGCCAGCACCCTAGGGACAGGGGGCCATCAGCCCCAGCATTTT. Translated, it gives CASTLGTGGHQPQHF.

J is TRBJ2-2 and V is TRBV2, with 12 bases aligning to TRBD2. Germline V gene data show CDR1 as SNHLY and CDR2 as FYNNEI. With 6 bases clipped from V and 5 bases from J, the junction kept 7 bases outside the gene matches. CDR3 length: 16 residues. DNA for the CDR3: TGTGCCAGCAGGTCTAGCGGGGGGGCCCGTACCGGGGAGCTGTTTTTT. It codes for CASRSSGGARTGELFF.

This sequence joins TRBV7-3 and TRBJ2-7; 7 bases are a match to TRBD2. Trimming cost V 10 bases and J 1 base; bases outside gene matches: 7. This CDR3 has 13 amino acids. Per the germline V gene, CDR1 is SGHTA and CDR2 is FQGTGA. The CDR3 spells CATGRRGSYEQYF. The CDR3 region has the DNA TGTGCCACCGGGCGGCGGGGGTCCTACGAGCAGTACTTC.

V and J are TRBV11-2 and TRBJ1-1; 7 bases line up with TRBD1. V lost 5 bases and J lost 1; bases outside the gene matches: 7. The CDR3 consists of 15 residues. Germline loops: CDR1 SGHAT, CDR2 FQNNGV. DNA of the CDR3: TGTGCCAGCAGCATCGGGACAGCCCAGAACACTGAAGCTTTCTTT. Its translation: CASSIGTAQNTEAFF.

This clone has only a few counts. The chain is built from TRBV5-8 and TRBJ2-1, with 7 bases lining up with TRBD1. Germline V gene sequence: CDR1 SGHTS, CDR2 YDEGEE. The CDR3 consists of 17 residues. The V and J ends lost 6 bases and 1 base, in that order; junction bases with no gene match: 13. CDR3 in amino acids: CASTLEAGTVSYNEQFF. The CDR3, as DNA: TGTGCCAGCACCCTTGAGGCCGGGACAGTATCCTACAATGAGCAGTTCTTC. The full variable domain, in which reference TRBV5-8 and TRBJ2-1 provide the parts outside the CDR3, is EAGVTQSPTHLIKTRGQQATLRCSPISGHTSVYWYQQALGLGLQFLLWYDEGEERNRGNFPPRFSGRQFPNYSSELNVNALELEDSALYLCASTLEAGTVSYNEQFFGPGTRLTVL.

This chain uses TRBV7-8 with TRBJ2-2; D remains unclear. From germline, CDR1 is SGHVS and CDR2 FQNEAQ. V was shortened by 2 bases and J by 7 bases, with 8 bases between the two germline ends. CDR3 length equals 13 residues. Here the CDR3 reads CASSLNNGGELFF. As DNA, the CDR3 is TGTGCCAGCAGCTTAAATAACGGCGGGGAGCTGTTTTTT. The variable domain in full, with the rest retrieved from reference TRBV7-8 and TRBJ2-2, is GAGVSQSPRYKVAKRGQDVALRCDPISGHVSLFWYQQALGQGPEFLTYFQNEAQLDKSGLPSDRFFAERPEGSVSTLKIQRTQQEDSAVYLCASSLNNGGELFFGEGSRLTVL.

The rearrangement uses TRBV18 and TRBJ2-2, with 8 bases identical to TRBD1. V dropped 6 bases and J dropped 4; count of bases not matched to a gene: 4. Looked up from germline, CDR1 is KGHSH and CDR2 is LQKENI. The CDR3 length is 14 residues. The CDR3 sequence: CASSRTGSTGELFF. The CDR3 DNA reads as TGTGCCAGCTCCCGGACAGGGAGCACCGGGGAGCTGTTTTTT.

Points on this clone: This specimen includes other DNA sequences encoding the same CDR3. The V gene is TRBV5-1, the J gene TRBJ2-2; 10 bases match TRBD2. Germline CDR1 is SGHRS and CDR2 is YFSETQ. Trimming took 4 bases from V and 3 from J; bases not matched to a gene: 3. This CDR3 spans 15 amino acids. In DNA form, the CDR3 reads TGCGCCAGCAGCCTAGCGGGAGTCGACACCGGGGAGCTGTTTTTT. It translates to CASSLAGVDTGELFF.